The 10 T cell receptor beta chains given below trace back to one sample, sequenced in a study of cytomegalovirus exposure and HLA in healthy donors. PCR amplification relied on 60 Vbeta primers (plus 13 Jbeta primers). Assay used: immunoSEQ multiplex PCR; TCRdb lists only in-frame clones, some missing. The profile shows under 150,000 clones, about 76% of them singletons. The sample taken for sequencing was PBMCs. These receptors were collected from a man between 18 and 29 years old in good health and CMV-seronegative.

This chain links TRBV5-4 with TRBJ1-6; the D gene is possibly TRBD1 (6 bases). The CDR3 length is 16 residues. V lost 3 bases to trimming and J lost 0 bases, with 10 bases between them. Germline CDR1 and CDR2: SGHNT and YYREEE (reference sequence). The CDR3 nucleotides read TGTGCCAGCAGCTGGGGGACACCCTCCTATAATTCACCCCTCCACTTT. As protein: CASSWGTPSYNSPLHF. The whole variable domain, remainder taken from reference TRBV5-4 and TRBJ1-6, is ETGVTQSPTHLIKTRGQQVTLRCSSQSGHNTVSWYQQALGQGPQFIFQYYREEENGRGNFPPRFSGLQFPNYSSELNVNALELDDSALYLCASSWGTPSYNSPLHFGNGTRLTVT.

This chain joins TRBV9 and TRBJ2-3; 14 positions match TRBD2. The CDR3 is 17 amino acids. The V and J ends lost 5 bases and 0 bases, in that order; junction bases with no gene match: 5. Germline assignment: CDR1 SGDLS and CDR2 YYNGEE. The CDR3 protein is CASRGLAGESSTDTQYF. CDR3 bases: TGTGCCAGCAGGGGACTAGCGGGGGAGTCTAGCACAGATACGCAGTATTTT.

This chain connects TRBV18 to TRBJ2-1, with D perhaps TRBD1 (6 bases). Trimming took 5 bases from V and 10 from J, leaving 9 bases between them. CDR1 and CDR2 from the germline V gene are KGHSH and LQKENI. CDR3 length equals 11 residues. CDR3 bases: TGTGCCAGCTCAGGACAGAACGAGCAGTTCTTC. It codes for CASSGQNEQFF.

This chain connects TRBV10-3 to TRBJ2-1; D not certain. Trimming removed 2 bases at V and 8 bases at J, with 4 bases between. Germline-derived CDR1 and CDR2 are ENHRY and SYGVKD. The CDR3 length is 11 residues. The CDR3 DNA reads as TGTGCCATCAGTGAGGGCTATGAGCAGTTCTTC. Translation gives CAISEGYEQFF.

The V call is TRBV19, the J call TRBJ1-1, with TRBD1 matching 7 bases. The germline CDR1 and CDR2 sequences are LNHDA and SQIVND (reference sequence). The CDR3 consists of 16 residues. J gave up 1 base and V 3 bases, and 8 bases lay outside the gene matches. This CDR3 is CASSIEGARPNTEAFF. The CDR3 coding sequence is TGTGCCAGTAGTATCGAGGGGGCTCGCCCGAACACTGAAGCTTTCTTT. The full variable domain, completed using reference TRBV19 and TRBJ1-1, is DGGITQSPKYLFRKEGQNVTLSCEQNLNHDAMYWYRQDPGQGLRLIYYSQIVNDFQKGDIAEGYSVSREKKESFPLTVTSAQKNPTAFYLCASSIEGARPNTEAFFGQGTRLTVV.

The chain combines TRBV6-1 with TRBJ2-1, with 7 bases that match TRBD2. Germline trimming cut 6 bases from V and 4 bases from J; bases unmatched to any gene: 12. The CDR3 covers 16 residues. CDR1 MNHNS and CDR2 SASEGT come from the germline V gene. The CDR3 loop is CASSEKAERGYNEQFF. The CDR3 nucleotides are TGTGCCAGCAGCGAAAAGGCGGAGCGGGGATACAATGAGCAGTTCTTC.

The rearrangement links TRBV28 to TRBJ1-6; 11 positions agree with TRBD1. The CDR3 runs to 15 residues. From germline, CDR1 is MDHEN and CDR2 SYDVKM. Unmatched junction bases numbered 10, after V lost 8 bases and J lost 10 bases. CDR3 coding DNA: TGTGCCAGCCGCCTTAGGGACAGGGGGGTCTCACCCCTCCACTTT. Its protein is CASRLRDRGVSPLHF.

The chain uses TRBV18 and TRBJ1-6; no reliable D call. The germline CDR1 and CDR2 sequences are KGHSH and LQKENI. V was cut by 5 bases and J by 2 bases, with 19 bases left in between. There are 18 residues in the CDR3. CDR3 amino acids: CASSSIPYESPYNSPLHF. CDR3 sequence (DNA): TGTGCCAGCTCATCAATCCCGTATGAGAGTCCCTATAATTCACCCCTCCACTTT.

This rearrangement joins TRBV4-3 to TRBJ2-2; D not certain. The CDR3 length is 15 residues. The ends were cut back, 0 bases at V and 6 bases at J, with 11 bases in the middle. Germline values: CDR1 LGHNA, CDR2 YSLEER. The CDR3 DNA follows: TGCGCCAGCAGCCAAGATCGGTCGCTGGCCGGGGAGCTGTTTTTT. Residues: CASSQDRSLAGELFF.

This rearrangement joins TRBV6-5 to TRBJ2-2, with 7 bases that match TRBD2. CDR3 length: 13 residues. The J segment lost 6 bases and the V segment lost 2 bases, leaving 0 bases of the junction unmatched. Germline CDR1 MNHEY, CDR2 SVGAGI. CDR3 residues: CASSYGGAGELFF. CDR3 sequence (DNA): TGTGCCAGCAGTTACGGGGGGGCCGGGGAGCTGTTTTTT.